These 30 T cell receptor beta chains were all obtained from the same sample, sequenced in a study of cytomegalovirus exposure and HLA in healthy donors (dated by TCRdb to between 2016 and 2019). The library was generated by the immunoSEQ multiplex PCR assay. For the multiplex PCR, a mixture combining 60 forward primers for TCR Vbeta segments and 13 reverse primers for TCR Jbeta segments was used. Entries here come from immuneACCESS through TCRdb and include only in-frame sequences with V and J called. Some clones fail to appear in such tables; in the studies checked, an unresolved V gene covers under half of the shortfall, and the cause of the remainder is unknown. The sample has 85,000 to 100,000 clones on record, 69% of them singletons. The top ten clonotypes cover approximately 2.9% of the sample. Material: PBMCs. Receptors originate from a man aged 45 to 65 in good health and CMV-seronegative.

The J gene is TRBJ2-3, the V gene TRBV5-1, with 11 bases that match TRBD2. The CDR3 has 16 residues. From germline, CDR1 is SGHRS and CDR2 YFSETQ. The trim removed 1 base at V and 7 bases at J, leaving 8 bases unmatched. The CDR3 here is CASSLTSGGRQNTQYF. DNA for the CDR3: TGCGCCAGCAGCTTGACTAGCGGGGGCAGACAGAATACGCAGTATTTT.

The chain uses TRBV30 and TRBJ2-3; weak D call: TRBD2 (6 bases). Trimming cost V 5 bases and J 1 base, with 13 bases left between them. Germline V gives CDR1 GTSNPN, CDR2 SVGIG (reference sequence). This CDR3 contains 14 residues. CDR3 region: CAWADASGTDTQYF. CDR3 coding DNA: TGTGCCTGGGCCGACGCTAGCGGCACAGATACGCAGTATTTT.

The gene calls are TRBV7-9 and TRBJ1-1; tentative D call: TRBD1 (6 bases). Trimming shortened V by 4 bases and J by 0 bases, and 12 bases separated the two germline ends. Germline V gives CDR1 SEHNR, CDR2 FQNEAQ (reference sequence). CDR3 length: 15 residues. Here the CDR3 DNA reads TGTGCCAGCAGCTCGAACAGGGTCTTGAACACTGAAGCTTTCTTT. Translation: CASSSNRVLNTEAFF.

This clone appeared a few times. The chain combines TRBV19 with TRBJ1-3; D is possibly TRBD1 (5 bases). Trimming left V 8 bases short and J 0 bases short, with 11 bases between. The CDR3 runs to 14 residues. Germline CDR1 LNHDA, CDR2 SQIVND (reference sequence). In DNA, the CDR3 is TGTGCCAGTGTCCCAGGGTTCTCTGGAAACACCATATATTTT. This gives the protein CASVPGFSGNTIYF.

The chain joins TRBV5-1 to TRBJ1-2, with a tentative D call TRBD1 (5 bases). The CDR3 has 15 residues. Germline lookup yields CDR1 SGHRS and CDR2 YFSETQ. The V end was cut by 0 bases, the J end by 5 bases, with 14 bases between. The CDR3 coding sequence is TGCGCCAGCAGCTTGGACCTAGGGGTGGGGTATGGCTACACCTTC. As protein: CASSLDLGVGYGYTF.

The genes are TRBV28 and TRBJ1-2; D is uncertain. V lost 3 bases and J lost 9, with 8 bases in between. CDR1 MDHEN and CDR2 SYDVKM come from the germline V gene. The CDR3 is made up of 11 amino acids. The CDR3 loop reads CASSLPGSYTF. CDR3 DNA: TGTGCCAGCAGTTTGCCGGGGAGCTACACCTTC.

The V and J genes are TRBV9 and TRBJ2-2; D gene unclear. The V end lost 0 bases, the J end lost 0 bases, and 9 bases lay between the germline ends. Germline V gene data show CDR1 as SGDLS and CDR2 as YYNGEE. CDR3 length: 16 amino acids. The CDR3 nucleotides are TGTGCCAGCAGCGTAGACTTCCTCGCGAACACCGGGGAGCTGTTTTTT. Encoded protein: CASSVDFLANTGELFF.

This chain links TRBV11-2 with TRBJ2-3; tentative D call: TRBD2 (7 bases). Deletions cut 2 bases from V and 6 bases from J, with 15 bases between. Germline values: CDR1 SGHAT, CDR2 FQNNGV. The CDR3 is made up of 15 amino acids. CDR3 in DNA: TGTGCCAGCAGCTTACCGGGGGGCCGGGGGGATACGCAGTATTTT. Translation: CASSLPGGRGDTQYF.

The chain couples TRBV30 to TRBJ1-2; tentative D call: TRBD1 (5 bases). This CDR3 region has 12 residues. The V gene lost 5 bases and the J gene lost 4 bases, with 11 bases spanning the gap. Germline loops: CDR1 GTSNPN, CDR2 SVGIG (reference sequence). The CDR3 sequence is CAWGRDGYGYTF. Here the CDR3 DNA reads TGTGCCTGGGGGAGGGACGGCTATGGCTACACCTTC.

This rearrangement joins TRBV6-5 to TRBJ2-2; TRBD2 might be the D (6 bases). Trimming left V 5 bases short and J 4 bases short, with 14 bases between. The CDR3 totals 15 residues. The germline CDR1 and CDR2 sequences are MNHEY and SVGAGI. The CDR3 DNA reads TGTGCCAGCAGTCAGCCGGGACTGATCACCGGGGAGCTGTTTTTT. Its translation: CASSQPGLITGELFF.

The chain couples TRBV7-2 to TRBJ1-3; 8 bases fit TRBD1. CDR1 and CDR2 from the germline V gene are SGHTA and FQGNSA. V shed 1 base, J shed 2 bases, and the junction held 1 base outside the gene matches. The CDR3 is made up of 15 amino acids. CDR3 sequence (DNA): TGTGCCAGCAGCTTAGTGGGACAGGCTGGAAACACCATATATTTT. Translation gives CASSLVGQAGNTIYF.

The CDR3 nucleotides are TGTGCCAGCAGTGTCGACAGGACCCCTGAAGCTTTCTTT. This encodes CASSVDRTPEAFF. The chain links TRBV6-1 to TRBJ1-1, with D possibly being TRBD1 (6 bases). The CDR3 has 13 amino acids. Trimming stripped 4 bases from V and 6 bases from J, with 12 bases between. CDR1 is MNHNS and CDR2 is SASEGT in the germline V gene.

This chain uses TRBV5-1 with TRBJ1-5; TRBD1 aligns across 8 bases. V lost 0 bases and J lost 5; bases outside the gene matches: 7. This CDR3 is 16 amino acids long. CDR1 is SGHRS, CDR2 YFSETQ, per germline. The CDR3 DNA is TGCGCCAGCAGCTTGGATGGGACAGGACTCCATCAGCCCCAGCATTTT. Amino acid sequence: CASSLDGTGLHQPQHF.

The genes are TRBV6-6 and TRBJ1-1; D remains unclear. This CDR3 spans 14 amino acids. Germline CDR1 is MNHNY and CDR2 is SVGAGI (reference sequence). Trimming stripped 2 bases from V and 1 base from J, with 8 bases between. As DNA, the CDR3 is TGTGCCAGCAGTTACCCTATAGAGAACACTGAAGCTTTCTTT. It codes for CASSYPIENTEAFF.

This clone was recorded only once. V and J are TRBV6-5 and TRBJ1-4, with a possible D match to TRBD1 (6 bases). This CDR3 is built from 15 residues. Trimming cost V 2 bases and J 8 bases, with 15 bases left between them. Germline CDR1 and CDR2: MNHEY and SVGAGI. CDR3 in amino acids: CASSYAHTGGEKLFF. The CDR3 nucleotides read TGTGCCAGCAGTTACGCTCACACGGGGGGCGAAAAACTGTTTTTT.

This clone has just a few counts. The V and J genes are TRBV7-2 and TRBJ2-2, with TRBD2 matching 7 bases. The CDR3 has 16 amino acids. Germline-derived CDR1 and CDR2 are SGHTA and FQGNSA. The ends lost 0 bases at V and 7 bases at J; junction bases unmatched: 8. CDR3 DNA: TGTGCCAGCAGCTTAGCCATGACTAGCAGTCACGGGGAGCTGTTTTTT. It specifies CASSLAMTSSHGELFF.

CDR3 sequence: CASSGTSGRIREYV. The CDR3 region has the DNA TGTGCCAGCTCAGGGACTAGCGGGAGGATTAGAGAGTACGTC. The genes are TRBV18 and TRBJ2-7; TRBD2 matches at 15 bases. Germline V gene sequence: CDR1 KGHSH, CDR2 LQKENI. The CDR3 is 14 residues long. J was trimmed by 11 bases and V by 5 bases; bases with no gene match: 7.

V is TRBV11-3 and J is TRBJ1-1, with no clear D. The germline CDR1 and CDR2 sequences are SGHNT and YENEEA. This CDR3 spans 13 amino acids. Trimming took 2 bases from V and 5 from J, leaving 9 bases between them. This chain's CDR3 is CASSLPSVTEAFF. CDR3 coding DNA: TGTGCCAGCAGCTTACCTTCCGTGACTGAAGCTTTCTTT.

V is TRBV27 and J is TRBJ2-3, with 10 bases fitting TRBD2. V trimming: 3 bases; J trimming: 2 bases; junction bases outside the gene matches: 5. The V gene's germline CDR1 is MNHEY and CDR2 SMNVEV (reference sequence). The CDR3 spans 16 residues. The CDR3: CASSFSSGSFTDTQYF. For the CDR3, the DNA is TGTGCCAGCAGTTTTTCTAGCGGGAGCTTCACAGATACGCAGTATTTT.

This clone was seen a single time. The chain uses TRBV6-6 and TRBJ1-2, with D perhaps matching TRBD1 (6 bases). Germline lookup yields CDR1 MNHNY and CDR2 SVGAGI (reference sequence). The CDR3 totals 14 residues. V was cut by 6 bases and J by 0 bases, with 11 bases left in between. The CDR3 spells CASSKDSANYGYTF. The CDR3, as DNA: TGTGCCAGCAGCAAGGACAGTGCTAACTATGGCTACACCTTC.

This clone has more than one count but fewer than ten. The chain employs TRBV10-3 and TRBJ2-4, with TRBD1 identical over 8 bases. The germline gives CDR1 ENHRY, CDR2 SYGVKD. J lost 4 bases, V lost 0 bases, and 11 bases had no gene match. The CDR3 is made up of 18 amino acids. The CDR3 DNA sequence: TGTGCCATCAGTGAGTCAGGGCCGGGACAGGTGAAAAAAAACATTCAGTACTTC. It translates to CAISESGPGQVKKNIQYF.

The chain uses TRBV7-2 and TRBJ2-3, with D perhaps matching TRBD2 (6 bases). The CDR3 spans 15 residues. Trimming stripped 6 bases from V and 2 bases from J, with 15 bases between. Looked up from germline, CDR1 is SGHTA and CDR2 is FQGNSA. Here the CDR3 reads CASSRAGRDTDTQYF. CDR3 nucleotides: TGTGCCAGCAGTCGGGCGGGGCGAGACACAGATACGCAGTATTTT. Full variable domain (missing parts from reference TRBV7-2 and TRBJ2-3): GAGVSQSPSNKVTEKGKDVELRCDPISGHTALYWYRQSLGQGLEFLIYFQGNSAPDKSGLPSDRFSAERTGGSVSTLTIQRTQQEDSAVYLCASSRAGRDTDTQYFGPGTRLTVL.

This clone was seen a few times. The rearrangement joins TRBV18 to TRBJ2-3, with 8 bases that match TRBD2. This CDR3 contains 16 residues. Germline assignment: CDR1 KGHSH and CDR2 LQKENI. J gave up 3 bases and V 0 bases, and 5 bases lay outside the gene matches. The CDR3 sequence is CASSPPTGGPTDTQYF. The CDR3 DNA reads as TGTGCCAGCTCACCACCGACGGGAGGGCCGACAGATACGCAGTATTTT.

CDR3 DNA: TGTGCCAGCAGCTCCAGGGGCGATGGCTACACCTTC. Its protein is CASSSRGDGYTF. V usage is TRBV7-9 and J usage is TRBJ1-2, with D perhaps TRBD1 (6 bases). Trimming stripped 4 bases from V and 6 bases from J, with 9 bases between. Germline V gene lookup returns CDR1 SEHNR and CDR2 FQNEAQ (reference sequence). This CDR3 is built from 12 residues.

V is TRBV6-4 and J is TRBJ2-2, with 7 bases aligning to TRBD1. CDR1 MRHNA and CDR2 SNTAGT come from the germline V gene. The V and J ends lost 7 bases and 4 bases, in that order; junction bases with no gene match: 12. The CDR3 covers 16 residues. The CDR3 coding sequence is TGTGCCAGCATTATGAGGAAACAGGGGTTCACCGGGGAGCTGTTTTTT. This codes for CASIMRKQGFTGELFF.

The CDR3 reads CASTVSGSGNTIYF. CDR3 coding DNA: TGTGCCAGCACCGTGTCAGGGTCAGGAAACACCATATATTTT. V is TRBV28 and J is TRBJ1-3; tentatively, D is TRBD1 (5 bases). Germline CDR1 reads MDHEN; CDR2 reads SYDVKM. The CDR3 is 14 amino acids. With 7 bases removed from V and 4 bases from J, the gap between germline ends came to 14 bases. Based on the CDR3 plus reference TRBV28 and TRBJ1-3, the full variable domain is DVKVTQSSRYLVKRTGEKVFLECVQDMDHENMFWYRQDPGLGLRLIYFSYDVKMKEKGDIPEGYSVSREKKERFSLILESASTNQTSMYLCASTVSGSGNTIYFGEGSWLTVV.

This clone occurred a few times. The rearrangement joins TRBV10-3 to TRBJ2-3, with TRBD1 matching over 9 bases. The germline V gene has CDR1 ENHRY and CDR2 SYGVKD. V lost 6 bases to trimming and J lost 4 bases; unmatched junction nucleotides: 8. The CDR3 is 15 residues long. The CDR3 DNA sequence: TGTGCCATCAGACCGGGACAGGGTGTCCCAGATACGCAGTATTTT. Encoded protein: CAIRPGQGVPDTQYF.

The V gene is TRBV5-1, the J gene TRBJ2-1, with 9 positions matching TRBD2. Looked up from germline, CDR1 is SGHRS and CDR2 is YFSETQ. The CDR3 loop spans 15 amino acids. Trimming removed 0 bases from V and 9 bases from J; junction bases left unmatched: 7. For the CDR3, the DNA is TGCGCCAGCAGCTTGGGGGCTAGCGGGAATGGTGAGCAGTTCTTC. Protein: CASSLGASGNGEQFF.

The chain carries TRBV18 and TRBJ2-2; D not resolved. The germline V gene has CDR1 KGHSH and CDR2 LQKENI. Between the trimmed V and J ends, which lost 3 bases and 3 bases, there was a span of 14 bases. The CDR3 covers 16 residues. In nucleotides, the CDR3 is TGTGCCAGCTCACCGCTGCAGCCCGCGGACACCGGGGAGCTGTTTTTT. Amino acid sequence: CASSPLQPADTGELFF.

The V and J genes are TRBV11-2 and TRBJ1-2; D unresolved. CDR1 is SGHAT and CDR2 is FQNNGV in the germline V gene. The V gene lost 1 base and the J gene lost 4 bases, with 10 bases spanning the gap. The CDR3 is 14 amino acids. The CDR3 reads CASSLARAGYGYTF. CDR3 DNA: TGTGCCAGCAGCTTAGCCCGGGCGGGCTATGGCTACACCTTC.